This entry is about one TCR beta chain. The CDR3 contains 15 residues. Trimming removed 6 bases from V and 6 bases from J; junction bases left unmatched: 10. Germline lookup yields CDR1 SNHLY and CDR2 FYNNEI. In the study's own analysis: Amplified reference gene primers provided the basis for estimating nucleated cell counts. Clones were sequenced by immunoSEQ multiplex PCR, and TCRdb holds only the in-frame ones, with some missing. V, J and clone size reflect that table, while D and trimming were determined from the DNA. Among roughly 81,000 clones listed, under 85% were seen once. The data belong to a study of blood T cell repertoires in COVID-19.

This chain connects TRBV2 to TRBJ2-1, with 8 bases matching TRBD2. The sample comprised peripheral blood. The sequence derives from a woman aged 70-85 years with acute or convalescent COVID-19. Written as DNA, the CDR3 is TGTGCCAGCAGGGCCAGGCGGGGGGACTTCAATGAGCAGTTCTTC. It encodes CASRARRGDFNEQFF.